The 30 T cell receptor beta chains below come from one sample, sequenced in a study of human T cells and chemical hapten exposure. Stated time point: patch test 2, 6 weeks after DPC sensitization. Treatment here: therapeutic diphenylcyclopropenone sensitization with weekly scalp DPC. TCRdb processed the RACE reads anew with MiXCR; each CDR3 protein has one entry. The data contain about 100,000 distinct CDR3 sequences, 11% of them singletons. Here the sequenced sample was whole blood, taken in connection with sensitization to the hapten diphenylcyclopropenone (DPC). The receptor source for this set is a woman aged 40 to 49 with alopecia areata. Some clones in this sample may be carry-over from other donors' samples.

This clonotype was counted at least ten times. The chain has TRBV10-3 and TRBJ2-2; no clear D. There are 11 residues in the CDR3. Germline values: CDR1 ENHRY, CDR2 SYGVKD. CDR3 protein: CAAGNTGELFF. Here the CDR3 DNA reads TGTGCGGCAGGGAACACCGGGGAGCTGTTTTTT.

This clonotype was found many times. The germline gene is not matched at one end of the junction; a read error may be the cause. The chain links TRBV7-2 to TRBJ2-2; TRBD1 matches at 7 bases. Germline V gives CDR1 SGHTA, CDR2 FQGNSA. The length of the CDR3 is 15 residues. The CDR3 coding sequence is TGTGCCAGCACCCGGGACAGTTTGGGGACCGGGGAGCTTTTTTTT. This sequence encodes CASTRDSLGTGELFF.

There are many counts of this clonotype. This chain links TRBV4-1 with TRBJ2-3; D is unclear. This CDR3 spans 15 amino acids. Trimming stripped 2 bases from V and 2 bases from J, with 11 bases between. Germline-derived CDR1 and CDR2 are MGHRA and YSYEKL. The CDR3: CASSQLDRATDTQYF. In nucleotides, the CDR3 is TGCGCCAGCAGCCAACTAGACCGGGCCACAGATACGCAGTATTTT.

The chain carries TRBV7-2 and TRBJ2-2, with 8 bases that match TRBD1. Germline V gene sequence: CDR1 SGHTA, CDR2 FQGNSA. The CDR3 has 16 residues. V dropped 4 bases and J dropped 2; count of bases not matched to a gene: 6. This CDR3 reads CASSYRGTANTGELFF. CDR3 bases: TGTGCCAGCAGCTACAGGGGGACGGCAAACACCGGGGAGCTGTTTTTT.

Only a few counts were recorded for this clonotype. Relative to the germline gene, one junction end is altered; a read error may explain this. Here the CDR3 DNA reads TGTGCTAGCAGCCCGGCCCCCGAGGCCTACGAGCAGTACTTC. Protein sequence: CASSPAPEAYEQYF. The genes are TRBV7-7 and TRBJ2-7, with D hard to call. Germline CDR1 is SSHAT and CDR2 is FNYEAQ (reference sequence). The CDR3 contains 14 residues.

This clonotype has a count of ten or more. The gene calls are TRBV29-1 and TRBJ2-1; D is possibly TRBD1 (6 bases). Germline V gene lookup returns CDR1 SQVTM and CDR2 ANQGSEA. The ends were cut back, 4 bases at V and 0 bases at J, with 13 bases in the middle. The CDR3 contains 15 residues. Written as DNA, the CDR3 is TGCAGCGTTGCCCCTCGACAGGACTCCTACAATGAGCAGTTCTTC. Protein sequence: CSVAPRQDSYNEQFF.

This clonotype showed up many times. The rearrangement uses TRBV7-2 and TRBJ2-7; D gene unclear. The CDR3 covers 14 residues. CDR1 is SGHTA and CDR2 is FQGNSA in the germline V gene. V lost 3 bases and J lost 0, with 9 bases in between. The DNA for the CDR3 is TGTGCCAGCAGCTTCGCATCTGCCTCCTACGAGCAGTACTTC. Its translation is CASSFASASYEQYF.

About this clonotype itself: The junction differs from germline at one of its ends, possibly a read error. The chain couples TRBV20-1 to TRBJ2-2, with D perhaps TRBD1 (6 bases). Germline V CDR1 and CDR2: DFQATT, SNEGSKA (reference sequence). This CDR3 has 13 amino acids. CDR3 in amino acids: CCANTGPPGELFF. The CDR3 region has the DNA TGCTGTGCTAATACAGGGCCCCCCGGGGAGCTGTTTTTT.

This clonotype came up a few times. The chain combines TRBV20-1 with TRBJ2-3; 8 bases map to TRBD2. In germline, CDR1 is DFQATT, CDR2 SNEGSKA (reference sequence). V was clipped by 2 bases and J by 4 bases; unmatched bases: 8. The CDR3 covers 15 residues. The CDR3, as DNA: TGCAGTGCTAGAAAGACGGGACTAGTGGCAGATACGCAGTATTTT. Encoded protein: CSARKTGLVADTQYF.

The V call is TRBV28, the J call TRBJ1-2; D ambiguous. The length of the CDR3 is 11 residues. The germline CDR1 and CDR2 sequences are MDHEN and SYDVKM. Trimming shortened V by 3 bases and J by 4 bases, and 3 bases separated the two germline ends. CDR3 sequence: CASSFLYGYTF. The CDR3 nucleotides read TGTGCCAGCAGTTTTCTCTATGGCTACACCTTC.

This clonotype has at least ten counts. The CDR3 loop is CASSSLKTTRETQYF. DNA for the CDR3: TGTGCCAGCAGCTCCTTAAAGACGACGAGGGAGACCCAGTACTTC. J is TRBJ2-5 and V is TRBV28; unclear D gene. CDR3 length: 15 residues. CDR1 and CDR2 from the germline V gene are MDHEN and SYDVKM. Trimming left V 6 bases short and J 5 bases short, with 19 bases between.

This clonotype was counted a few times. CDR3 sequence reads: CASSLTLTVDIQYF. The CDR3 DNA follows: TGTGCCAGCAGCTTAACGTTGACTGTCGACATTCAGTACTTC. This rearrangement joins TRBV7-2 to TRBJ2-4; unclear D gene. The CDR3 loop spans 14 amino acids. Trimming took 2 bases from V and 8 from J, leaving 13 bases between them. CDR1 is SGHTA, CDR2 FQGNSA, per germline. Variable domain in full (rest from reference TRBV7-2 and TRBJ2-4): GAGVSQSPSNKVTEKGKDVELRCDPISGHTALYWYRQSLGQGLEFLIYFQGNSAPDKSGLPSDRFSAERTGGSVSTLTIQRTQQEDSAVYLCASSLTLTVDIQYFGAGTRLSVL.

This clonotype was observed at least ten times. V is TRBV10-3 and J is TRBJ2-5; D gene ambiguous. Germline V gene sequence: CDR1 ENHRY, CDR2 SYGVKD. The CDR3 contains 13 residues. V lost 3 bases to trimming and J lost 2 bases, with 7 bases between them. This CDR3 is CAISELRQETQYF. The CDR3 nucleotides read TGTGCCATCAGTGAACTCAGACAAGAGACCCAGTACTTC.

This clonotype was recorded a few times. The chain links TRBV18 to TRBJ2-2; no firm D call. V was pared by 3 bases and J by 5 bases, with 7 bases between. CDR3 length: 13 residues. Germline lookup yields CDR1 KGHSH and CDR2 LQKENI. The CDR3 region is CASSPSRTGELFF. For the CDR3, the DNA is TGTGCCAGCTCACCCTCGCGGACCGGGGAGCTGTTTTTT.

The V gene is TRBV7-9, the J gene TRBJ2-6, with TRBD1 matching 11 bases. Germline V lookup: CDR1 SEHNR, CDR2 FQNEAQ (reference sequence). V lost 10 bases and J lost 2; bases outside the gene matches: 4. The CDR3 sequence is 15 residues long. For the CDR3, the DNA is TGTGCCACCGGACAGGGGGCTACTGGGGCCAACGTCCTGACTTTC. Translation gives CATGQGATGANVLTF.

This clonotype appeared a few times. The V call is TRBV7-9, the J call TRBJ1-1; D is ambiguous. Between the trimmed V and J ends, which lost 1 base and 2 bases, there was a span of 8 bases. Germline values: CDR1 SEHNR, CDR2 FQNEAQ (reference sequence). The CDR3 totals 14 residues. CDR3: CASSLVPGNTEAFF. In DNA, the CDR3 is TGTGCCAGCAGCTTAGTTCCGGGTAACACTGAAGCTTTCTTT.

This clonotype was recorded many times. The rearrangement uses TRBV7-9 and TRBJ2-3, with 7 bases aligning to TRBD1. The junction had 2 bases not matched to a gene; V was cut back by 4 bases and J by 4 bases. The CDR3 has 13 amino acids. CDR1 is SEHNR and CDR2 is FQNEAQ in the germline V gene (reference sequence). The chain's CDR3 is CASSYRGPDTQYF. The CDR3 region has the DNA TGTGCCAGCAGCTACAGGGGCCCAGATACGCAGTATTTT.

This clonotype came up many times. V gene TRBV6-2 or TRBV6-3 combines with J gene TRBJ2-1, with 9 bases fitting TRBD2. Germline values: CDR1 MNHEY, CDR2 SVGEGT. The CDR3 contains 18 residues. With V trimmed by 6 bases and J by 4 bases, 16 bases remained unmatched. The CDR3 here is CASSPLAGSTPVYNEQFF. CDR3 nucleotide sequence: TGTGCCAGCAGCCCCCTAGCGGGAAGCACCCCCGTATACAATGAGCAGTTCTTC.

The chain combines TRBV18 with TRBJ2-3; D is ambiguous. The CDR3 contains 14 residues. With 2 bases removed from V and 2 bases from J, the gap between germline ends came to 8 bases. From germline, CDR1 is KGHSH and CDR2 LQKENI. The CDR3 DNA reads as TGTGCCAGCTCACCAGGGCCCCCCACAGATACGCAGTATTTT. Protein: CASSPGPPTDTQYF.

The rearrangement uses TRBV3-1 and TRBJ2-1, with D possibly being TRBD2 (6 bases). Germline V gene sequence: CDR1 LGHDT, CDR2 YNNKEL (reference sequence). V gave up 1 base and J gave up 5 bases, with 21 bases separating them. The CDR3 is 18 residues long. CDR3 residues: CASSQGLLRRAGNNEQFF. The DNA for the CDR3 is TGTGCCAGCAGCCAAGGGCTTTTGAGGCGGGCGGGAAACAATGAGCAGTTCTTC.

The chain is built from TRBV15 and TRBJ2-2, with a tentative D call TRBD2 (5 bases). CDR1 is LNHNV, CDR2 YYDKDF, per germline (reference sequence). Between the trimmed V and J ends, which lost 1 base and 3 bases, there was a span of 9 bases. The CDR3 is 15 residues long. In DNA, the CDR3 is TGTGCCACCAGCAGAGGAGGGAGTGACACCGGGGAGCTGTTTTTT. This gives the protein CATSRGGSDTGELFF.

This clonotype has a handful of counts. This chain joins TRBV4-3 and TRBJ2-2, with 8 bases lining up with TRBD2. The length of the CDR3 is 17 residues. V was clipped by 1 base and J by 0 bases; unmatched bases: 4. Germline V CDR1 and CDR2: LGHNA, YSLEER. The CDR3 bases are TGCGCCAGCAGCCAAGTGGCGGGGGGCGCGAACACCGGGGAGCTGTTTTTT. This sequence encodes CASSQVAGGANTGELFF.

This clonotype appeared many times. The chain is built from TRBV4-2 and TRBJ1-2; D unclear. V was clipped by 0 bases and J by 7 bases, with 9 bases between them. The germline V gene encodes CDR1 LGHNA and CDR2 YNFKEQ. The CDR3 is made up of 13 amino acids. DNA of the CDR3: TGTGCCAGCAGCCAAGATTTAACTAGTGGCTACACCTTC. It translates to CASSQDLTSGYTF.

The DNA for the CDR3 is TGCAGCGCGCGTTTCCCTGGGGCCAACGTCCTGACTTTC. Its protein is CSARFPGANVLTF. The genes are TRBV29-1 and TRBJ2-6; D gene uncertain. Between the trimmed V and J ends, which lost 7 bases and 2 bases, there was a span of 9 bases. This CDR3 is built from 13 residues. Germline-derived CDR1 and CDR2 are SQVTM and ANQGSEA.

This clonotype showed up many times. The chain recombines TRBV12-3 or TRBV12-4 with TRBJ1-1, with 7 positions matching TRBD1. This CDR3 is 13 amino acids long. The V and J ends lost 6 bases and 4 bases, in that order; junction bases with no gene match: 5. Here the CDR3 DNA reads TGTGCCAGCAGACCTGACAGGGCCACTGAAGCTTTCTTT. This codes for CASRPDRATEAFF.

As regards this clonotype: Since the CDR3 does not end with the conserved phenylalanine or tryptophan, this likely comes from a read error. This rearrangement joins TRBV11-3 to TRBJ1-1; 7 bases match TRBD1. The CDR3 is 13 amino acids. V trimming: 2 bases; J trimming: 5 bases; junction bases outside the gene matches: 2. Germline CDR1 reads SGHNT; CDR2 reads YENEEA. As DNA, the CDR3 is TGTGCCAGCAGCTTACACAGGGGTACTGAAGCTTTCTTA. Translating it yields CASSLHRGTEAFL.

This chain's CDR3 is CASTKTGSSTEAFF. CDR3 coding DNA: TGTGCCAGCACCAAAACAGGGTCGAGCACTGAAGCTTTCTTT. V usage is TRBV12-3 or TRBV12-4 and J usage is TRBJ1-1; TRBD1 is a possible D gene (6 bases). The CDR3 extends over 14 amino acids. V was shortened by 7 bases and J by 4 bases, with 16 bases between the two germline ends.

This clonotype was seen at least ten times. The genes are TRBV19 and TRBJ2-3, with D unclear. Trimming took off 5 bases at V and 4 bases at J, with 10 bases between the two ends. This CDR3 contains 13 residues. Germline V CDR1 and CDR2: LNHDA, SQIVND (reference sequence). The CDR3 sequence: CASSLRPADTQYF. CDR3 bases: TGTGCCAGTAGTCTCCGACCCGCAGATACGCAGTATTTT.

The chain is built from TRBV6-1 and TRBJ2-3; D may be TRBD1 (5 bases). CDR3 size: 14 residues. The germline gives CDR1 MNHNS, CDR2 SASEGT. Trimming removed 4 bases at V and 10 bases at J, with 18 bases between. The CDR3 sequence is CASSAAGPQGAQYF. The CDR3, as DNA: TGTGCCAGCAGTGCCGCCGGACCCCAGGGTGCGCAGTATTTT.

This clonotype came up many times. This chain connects TRBV19 to TRBJ1-2, with TRBD1 identical over 8 bases. Trimming removed 3 bases from V and 7 bases from J; junction bases left unmatched: 4. The germline CDR1 and CDR2 sequences are LNHDA and SQIVND (reference sequence). This CDR3 comprises 13 residues. CDR3 loop: CASSIQGAGGYTF. The CDR3 DNA reads TGTGCCAGTAGTATCCAGGGGGCTGGTGGCTACACCTTC. Variable domain in full (rest from reference TRBV19 and TRBJ1-2): DGGITQSPKYLFRKEGQNVTLSCEQNLNHDAMYWYRQDPGQGLRLIYYSQIVNDFQKGDIAEGYSVSREKKESFPLTVTSAQKNPTAFYLCASSIQGAGGYTFGSGTRLTVV.